This T cell receptor (beta chain) is from a study of cytomegalovirus exposure and HLA in healthy donors. Sequencing used immunoSEQ multiplex PCR; TCRdb keeps in-frame clones, though not all of them. The sample has roughly 330,000 clones; about 85% are singletons. The germline CDR1 and CDR2 sequences are MNHNS and SASEGT. This CDR3 has 15 amino acids. The J segment lost 7 bases and the V segment lost 4 bases, leaving 7 bases of the junction unmatched. This rearrangement joins TRBV6-1 to TRBJ1-4, with 9 bases that match TRBD1. The sample was PBMCs. The receptor comes from a woman between 25 and 40 years old in good health and CMV-seropositive. The chain's CDR3 is CASSGNRGPFEKLFF. The CDR3 DNA follows: TGTGCCAGCAGTGGGAACAGGGGGCCTTTTGAAAAACTGTTTTTT.